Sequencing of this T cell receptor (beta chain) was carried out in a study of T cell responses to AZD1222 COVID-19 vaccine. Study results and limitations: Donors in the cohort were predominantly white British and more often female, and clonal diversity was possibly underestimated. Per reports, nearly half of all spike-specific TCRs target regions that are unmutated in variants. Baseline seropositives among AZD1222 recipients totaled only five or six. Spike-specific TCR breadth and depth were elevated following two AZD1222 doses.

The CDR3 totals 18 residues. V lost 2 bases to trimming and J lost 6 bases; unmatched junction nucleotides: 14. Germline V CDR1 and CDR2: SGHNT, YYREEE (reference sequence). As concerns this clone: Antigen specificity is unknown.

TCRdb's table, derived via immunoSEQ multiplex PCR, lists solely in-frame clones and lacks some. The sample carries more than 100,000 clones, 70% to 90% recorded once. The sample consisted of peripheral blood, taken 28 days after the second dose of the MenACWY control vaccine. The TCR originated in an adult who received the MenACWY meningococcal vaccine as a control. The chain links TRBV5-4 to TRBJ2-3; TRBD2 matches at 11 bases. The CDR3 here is CASSLGLAGGRGMDTQYF. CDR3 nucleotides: TGTGCCAGCAGCTTAGGGCTAGCGGGAGGAAGGGGAATGGATACGCAGTATTTT.